This T cell receptor (beta chain) comes out of a study of CD8 T cells in ankylosing spondylitis. Notes on the study in general: In peripheral blood, disease-linked CD8+ clones occurred at relatively low frequencies. Some of these motif variants have turned up before, in reports on reactive arthritis synovial fluid and blood. What seemed typical of ankylosing spondylitis blood was a TCR beta motif built from under 10 highly homologous variants.

Regarding this clonotype: Its antigen is still unknown.

V shed 4 bases and J 7 bases; nucleotides not matched to a gene: 4. There are 13 residues in the CDR3. CDR1 MNHNS and CDR2 SASEGT come from the germline V gene. Preparation of TCR beta libraries was done by quantitative 5'-RACE with molecular barcodes. TCRdb re-derived calls from the 5' RACE reads in MiXCR, one entry per CDR3 protein. The sample lists 150,000 to 200,000 distinct CDR3 sequences, 10% to 15% seen once, with 11% in the top ten. The receptor's source is a female donor with ankylosing spondylitis or in good health (not recorded which). The chain recombines TRBV6-1 with TRBJ2-7, with TRBD2 matching over 10 bases. The sequencing sample was made of blood, either unsorted or a sorted T cell fraction (not recorded which). The CDR3, as DNA: TGTGCCAGCAGTGGGACTAGCGGAAGGGAGCAGTACTTC. Its translation is CASSGTSGREQYF.